These T cell receptor beta chains were read from a single sample in a study of blood T cell repertoires in COVID-19. TCRdb's copy holds only in-frame clones and misses some; the assay was immunoSEQ multiplex PCR. The profile shows 80,000 to 95,000 clones, about four fifths of them singletons. Sequencing used peripheral blood. These receptors all stem from a man aged 80 or over with COVID-19, enrolled during active disease. CDR3s include the opening cysteine and the closing phenylalanine or tryptophan. A D gene is named only where the DNA matches it firmly. The size of a clone is reported for some rows only, either as once, few or many, or as a class for expanded clones.

D,J,size,V,DNA,CDR3
.,TRBJ1-3,.,TRBV11-2,TGTGCCAGCAGCCTTGTTGGAAACACCATATATTTT,CASSLVGNTIYF
.,TRBJ1-5,many,TRBV4-1,TGCGCCAGCAGCCAAGTTGTCCTAGGCCTGGGCAATCAGCCCCAGCATTTT,CASSQVVLGLGNQPQHF
.,TRBJ2-5,.,TRBV18,TGTGCCAGCTCGCAGGAACAGGGCTTTCAAGAGACCCAGTACTTC,CASSQEQGFQETQYF
.,TRBJ1-2,.,TRBV19,TGTGCCAGTAGTCCGCCGACAGAGTCAGCGGGGGGCTACACCTTC,CASSPPTESAGGYTF
.,TRBJ1-2,.,TRBV6-5,TGTGCCAGCAGCCTTTCCGGGACTAACTATGGCTACACCTTC,CASSLSGTNYGYTF
.,TRBJ1-3,.,TRBV9,TGTGCCAGCAGCCCTATAGCCTCTGGAAACACCATATATTTT,CASSPIASGNTIYF
TRBD2,TRBJ2-7,once,TRBV7-8,TGTGCCAGCAGCTTAAATTCTAGGCGGCTAGCGGGGACCTACGAGCAGTACTTC,CASSLNSRRLAGTYEQYF
.,TRBJ2-7,.,TRBV30,TGTGCCTGGGACCGGGACAACCATTACGAGCAGTACTTC,CAWDRDNHYEQYF
TRBD1,TRBJ1-2,.,TRBV10-3,TGTGCCATCAGTGGGGGACAGGGGGCGGTAAATGGCTACACCTTC,CAISGGQGAVNGYTF
TRBD1,TRBJ2-7,.,TRBV4-2,TGTGCCAGCAGCCCACGACAGGGAGCGTCCTACGAGCAGTACTTC,CASSPRQGASYEQYF
TRBD1,TRBJ1-5,medium-sized,TRBV2,TGTGCCAGCAGTGAAGGGACAGGGTTCGGTCAGCCCCAGCATTTT,CASSEGTGFGQPQHF
TRBD2,TRBJ2-5,.,TRBV29-1,TGCAGCGTTGAATTGATGGCGGGGGGGCAAGAGACCCAGTACTTC,CSVELMAGGQETQYF
.,TRBJ2-7,.,TRBV27,TGTGCCAGCAGTTTATCGGGGCCATCCTACGAGCAGTACTTC,CASSLSGPSYEQYF
TRBD1,TRBJ1-2,.,TRBV2,TGTGCCAGCACTTCCCAGGGGGGTCCTAACTATGGCTACACCTTC,CASTSQGGPNYGYTF
TRBD1,TRBJ1-2,.,TRBV24-1,TGTGCCACCAGTGATTCCGGGACAGTAAACTATGGCTACACCTTC,CATSDSGTVNYGYTF
TRBD1,TRBJ2-7,few,TRBV27,TGTGCCAGCAGCTATTCCGACAGGGCCGAGCAGTACTTC,CASSYSDRAEQYF
TRBD1,TRBJ1-1,.,TRBV4-2,TGTGCCAGCAGCCAAGGCGGGGAACTATTACCGACAGGGAGAGGCACTGAAGCTTTCTTT,CASSQGGELLPTGRGTEAFF
TRBD1,TRBJ2-1,.,TRBV6-5,TGTGCCAGTCGAGGGGGACAGGGGACCTACAATGAGCAGTTCTTC,CASRGGQGTYNEQFF
TRBD1,TRBJ2-1,.,TRBV5-1,TGCGCCAGCAGCTTTAGGGGCAGGGGGTCGGTCAGGTCCTACAATGAGCAGTTCTTC,CASSFRGRGSVRSYNEQFF
.,TRBJ1-5,.,TRBV19,TGTGCCAGTAGTATGGCAGGGCTCCAGCCCCAGCATTTT,CASSMAGLQPQHF
.,TRBJ2-3,.,TRBV2,TGTGCCAGCAGTGAAAACACCCGCACAGATACGCAGTATTTT,CASSENTRTDTQYF
.,TRBJ1-2,.,TRBV6-5,TGTGCCAGCAGTTACAGGGGTGGCTACACCTTC,CASSYRGGYTF
.,TRBJ2-7,.,TRBV7-2,TGTGCCAGCAGCATACAGGGTTACGAGCAGTACTTC,CASSIQGYEQYF
TRBD1,TRBJ2-5,.,TRBV19,TGTGCCAGTAGTATCGGCCGGGACAGGGTTGAGACCCAGTACTTC,CASSIGRDRVETQYF
.,TRBJ1-6,.,TRBV18,TGTGCCAGCTCACTACGGGGGGAGTATAATTCACCCCTCCACTTT,CASSLRGEYNSPLHF
TRBD1,TRBJ1-1,few,TRBV3-1/TRBV3-2,TGTGCCAGCAGCCAGGGGACAGGGGGCAAAGCTTTCTTT,CASSQGTGGKAFF
TRBD2,TRBJ2-1,.,TRBV24-1,TGTGCCACCGGACGGACTAGCGGTTCGTACAATGAGCAGTTCTTC,CATGRTSGSYNEQFF
.,TRBJ2-1,once,TRBV10-3,TGTGCCATCAGGCCGGGAAACACTGAGCAGTTCTTC,CAIRPGNTEQFF
.,TRBJ2-2,few,TRBV13,TGTGCCAGCAGCACTGGGACTTTTACTGAAACCGGGGAGCTGTTTTTT,CASSTGTFTETGELFF
TRBD1,TRBJ1-4,.,TRBV6-5,TGTGCCAGCAGGCCCGGACAGGGAAGGGAAAAACTGTTTTTT,CASRPGQGREKLFF
TRBD2,TRBJ2-1,.,TRBV3-1/TRBV3-2,TGTGCCAGCAGCCCCGGGACTAGCGGGAGGGCCTCCTACAATGAGCAGTTCTTC,CASSPGTSGRASYNEQFF
TRBD2,TRBJ2-7,.,TRBV7-2,TGTGCCAGCAGCTCACAGGGACTAGCGGGAGCAAGCTACGAGCAGTACTTC,CASSSQGLAGASYEQYF
TRBD2,TRBJ2-7,once,TRBV6-6,TGTGCCAGCAGACCAGGACTAGTCCTTACTCACGAGCAGTACTTC,CASRPGLVLTHEQYF
.,TRBJ1-1,once,TRBV30,TGTGCCTGGAGTCGGGGGATTGAGGCTTACACTGAAGCTTTCTTT,CAWSRGIEAYTEAFF
TRBD1,TRBJ1-4,.,TRBV7-2,TGTGCCAGCAGCCAAGACAGGGGAAATGAAAAACTGTTTTTT,CASSQDRGNEKLFF
TRBD2,TRBJ2-7,.,TRBV6-5,TGTGCCAGCAGTTACTCTGGCGGGAGCTCCTACGAGCAGTACTTC,CASSYSGGSSYEQYF
.,TRBJ1-1,.,TRBV2,TGTGCCAGCACCCGGGGCAGGGGTAACACTGAAGCTTTCTTT,CASTRGRGNTEAFF
.,TRBJ1-5,.,TRBV28,TGTGCCAGCAGTTTTCTAAGGGGAAGGGATCAGCCCCAGCATTTT,CASSFLRGRDQPQHF
TRBD2,TRBJ2-2,.,TRBV30,TGTGCCTGGAGGCTAGCGGGGGCCACCGGGGAGCTGTTTTTT,CAWRLAGATGELFF
.,TRBJ2-1,.,TRBV9,TGTGCCAGCGGGGCGGACGGACACAATGAGCAGTTCTTC,CASGADGHNEQFF
TRBD1,TRBJ1-1,.,TRBV19,TGTGCCAGTAGTGGAATGGGACAGGGGGTAGACGCTTTCTTT,CASSGMGQGVDAFF
TRBD2,TRBJ2-3,.,TRBV7-2,TGTGCCAGCAGCACCCGTACGGGGGGGGCCTCTCCCTCAGATACGCAGTATTTT,CASSTRTGGASPSDTQYF
.,TRBJ1-5,.,TRBV2,TGTGCCAGCAGTTTTCCGGGGGCGGGGGGCAATCAGCCCCAGCATTTT,CASSFPGAGGNQPQHF
.,TRBJ1-3,.,TRBV28,TGTGCCAGCACCCCTCGGCCGGGGGGGGGAAACACCATATATTTT,CASTPRPGGGNTIYF
.,TRBJ1-1,once,TRBV7-2,TGTGCCAGCAGCTTGAGTCCGGTGAACACTGAAGCTTTCTTT,CASSLSPVNTEAFF
TRBD2,TRBJ2-5,.,TRBV11-2,TGTGCCAGCAGCTCCGGGACTAATATCGGGACCCAGTACTTC,CASSSGTNIGTQYF
.,TRBJ2-3,.,TRBV7-8,TGTGCCAGCAGCTTAGTAACGGGAAGGAGCACAGATACGCAGTATTTT,CASSLVTGRSTDTQYF
TRBD2,TRBJ2-2,.,TRBV7-9,TGTGCCAGCAGCTTTCGGGTAGCGGGGGCCGGCGGGGAGCTGTTTTTT,CASSFRVAGAGGELFF
.,TRBJ2-6,.,TRBV29-1,TGCAGCGTTGAAGCGCGGTCTGGGGCCAACGTCCTGACTTTC,CSVEARSGANVLTF
.,TRBJ1-2,.,TRBV18,TGTGCCAGCTCACCACGCCAGGGTGGGGGCTACACCTTC,CASSPRQGGGYTF
TRBD2,TRBJ2-1,few,TRBV2,TGTGCCAGCACTCGGACTAGCGGGCTCAGCAGCAATGAGCAGTTCTTC,CASTRTSGLSSNEQFF
.,TRBJ2-2,.,TRBV7-7,TGTGCCAGCAGTCCCGACAGGAACACCGGGGAGCTGTTTTTT,CASSPDRNTGELFF
.,TRBJ1-2,.,TRBV29-1,TGCAGCGTTAATAAGGGACAATACTATGGCTACACCTTC,CSVNKGQYYGYTF
TRBD1,TRBJ1-6,.,TRBV18,TGTGCCAGCTCACTCCGTGGACAGGGGCAAAATTCACCCCTCCACTTT,CASSLRGQGQNSPLHF
TRBD1,TRBJ2-7,.,TRBV19,TGTGCCAGTAGTCCTGAGGGGGGACAGGGCCTATACTACGAGCAGTACTTC,CASSPEGGQGLYYEQYF
TRBD2,TRBJ2-3,.,TRBV7-2,TGTGCCAGCAGCTTAGCGGGAGGGCCGGCAGATACGCAGTATTTT,CASSLAGGPADTQYF
.,TRBJ2-7,many,TRBV4-2,TGTGCCAGCAGCCAAGATCGGTTGGCGGGTTCCTACGAGCAGTACTTC,CASSQDRLAGSYEQYF